This TCR beta chain was identified in a study of blood T cell repertoires in COVID-19. Looking at the study overall: Samples representing acute and convalescent COVID-19 were sourced from the United States, Italy and Spain.

Here immunoSEQ multiplex PCR was the method, and the copy in TCRdb shows in-frame clones only, minus some. The table lists some 510,000 clones, around 87% of them singletons. Participants, 18 to 89 years old, spanned fewer than 25 US areas. Cohort assignment relied on participant-reported clinical history. Recovery meant two consecutive negative NP/OP PCR tests, professional clearance, or resolved symptoms. Germline V gene sequence: CDR1 SGHVS, CDR2 FNYEAQ. This CDR3 has 15 amino acids. The V and J ends lost 5 bases and 3 bases, in that order; junction bases with no gene match: 4. The chain joins TRBV7-6 to TRBJ2-7, with TRBD2 identical over 13 bases. The sequence came from a middle-aged woman who had recovered from COVID-19. Sequences were obtained from PBMCs or T cells enriched from blood (not recorded which). CDR3 DNA sequence: TGTGCCAGCAGCATCGGGACTAGCGGGATCTACGAGCAGTACTTC. Residues: CASSIGTSGIYEQYF.